The text below deals with one TCR beta chain. The sample originates from a study of cytomegalovirus exposure and HLA in healthy donors. Turning to the study itself: Assignment to the Caucasian-associated ancestry cluster applied to approximately 80% of the approximately 400 genotyped donors.

Germline assignment: CDR1 MGHDK and CDR2 SYGVNS. The CDR3 contains 11 residues. Between the trimmed V and J ends, which lost 11 bases and 5 bases, there was a span of 10 bases. The primer mix had 60 Vbeta and 13 Jbeta primers. The data were produced by immunoSEQ multiplex PCR, yet TCRdb's version contains in-frame clones alone and is incomplete. The sample table sets out roughly 64,000 clones. The receptor was isolated from a woman aged 18-35 years in good health and CMV-seronegative. The J gene is TRBJ2-1, the V gene TRBV25-1, with unresolved D. The specimen was PBMCs. This CDR3 is CASNSNNEQFF. Written as DNA, the CDR3 is TGTGCCTCAAACTCTAACAATGAGCAGTTCTTC.